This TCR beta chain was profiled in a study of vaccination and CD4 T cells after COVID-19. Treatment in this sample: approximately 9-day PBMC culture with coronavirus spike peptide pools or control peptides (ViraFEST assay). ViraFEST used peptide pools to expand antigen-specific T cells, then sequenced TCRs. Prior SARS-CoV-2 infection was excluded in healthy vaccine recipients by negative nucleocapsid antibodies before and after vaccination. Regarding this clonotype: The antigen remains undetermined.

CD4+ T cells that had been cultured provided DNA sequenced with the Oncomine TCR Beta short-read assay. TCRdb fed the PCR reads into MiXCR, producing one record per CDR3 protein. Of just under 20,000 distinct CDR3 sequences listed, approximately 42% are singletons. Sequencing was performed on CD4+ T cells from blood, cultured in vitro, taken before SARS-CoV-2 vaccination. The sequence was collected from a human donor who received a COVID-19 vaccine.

CDR3 loop: CSAFRQTETQYF. The CDR3 nucleotides are TGCAGTGCTTTTAGACAGACCGAGACCCAGTACTTC. The chain links TRBV20-1 to TRBJ2-5; tentatively, D is TRBD1 (5 bases). The CDR3 runs 12 residues. Germline loops: CDR1 DFQATT, CDR2 SNEGSKA (reference sequence). V lost 5 bases and J lost 5, with 12 bases in between.